Below, 21 T cell receptor beta chains from the same sample are listed, as sequenced in a study of synovial regulatory T cells in juvenile arthritis. These receptors lack a known antigen. Overall study results and limits: Inflammation-associated Treg cells in blood had less TCR diversity than the remaining blood Treg cells.

The data were produced by immunoSEQ multiplex PCR, yet TCRdb's version contains in-frame clones alone and is incomplete. Across about 920 clones, the top ten clones capture about 4.3% of the sample. Sequencing was performed on Treg cells from blood. The subset here: HLA-DR+ inflammation-associated blood Treg cells. The origin of the receptors is a donor between 2 and 35 years old with juvenile idiopathic arthritis.

This clone is labeled medium-sized based on frequency. V usage is TRBV28 and J usage is TRBJ2-7; as DNA is missing, the TRBD2 call by TCRdb cannot be tested. The CDR3 is made up of 13 amino acids. Only the protein is on record. The germline V gene encodes CDR1 MDHEN and CDR2 SYDVKM. CDR3 amino acids: CASSSLGLAEQYF. Drawing the rest from reference TRBV28 and TRBJ2-7, the complete variable domain is DVKVTQSSRYLVKRTGEKVFLECVQDMDHENMFWYRQDPGLGLRLIYFSYDVKMKEKGDIPEGYSVSREKKERFSLILESASTNQTSMYLCASSSLGLAEQYFGPGTRLTVT.

This clone is classed as large (0.1 to 1%) by frequency. The chain uses TRBV7-9 and TRBJ1-1; the TCRdb D gene call, TRBD1, has no DNA to confirm it. The CDR3 sequence is 13 residues long. The DNA is unrecorded. The V gene's germline CDR1 is SEHNR and CDR2 FQNEAQ (reference sequence). This CDR3 reads CATLTGGNTEAFF.

Its frequency marks this clone as medium-sized. This sequence joins TRBV7-9 and TRBJ2-3; TCRdb reports TRBD1, a call that lacks DNA to check it against. Germline loops: CDR1 SEHNR, CDR2 FQNEAQ (reference sequence). The length of the CDR3 is 16 residues. The coding DNA is unavailable. CDR3 sequence: CASSLATGRSTDTQYF.

The chain couples TRBV5-4 to TRBJ2-3; lacking DNA, the TRBD2 call made by TCRdb goes unchecked. CDR1 and CDR2 (germline): SGHNT, YYREEE (reference sequence). The CDR3 is 11 residues long. No DNA accompanies this entry. The CDR3 region is CASRKDYTQYF. The whole variable domain, filled in from reference TRBV5-4 and TRBJ2-3, reads ETGVTQSPTHLIKTRGQQVTLRCSSQSGHNTVSWYQQALGQGPQFIFQYYREEENGRGNFPPRFSGLQFPNYSSELNVNALELDDSALYLCASRKDYTQYFGPGTRLTVL.

This clone is deemed medium-sized (0.01 to 0.1%) by its frequency. V and J are TRBV7-6 and TRBJ2-7. CDR1 and CDR2 from the germline V gene are SGHVS and FNYEAQ. The CDR3 covers 14 residues. No DNA accompanies this entry. The CDR3 spells CASSLGGESYEQYF.

This clone counts as medium-sized by frequency. V and J are TRBV28 and TRBJ2-1. The germline gives CDR1 MDHEN, CDR2 SYDVKM. This CDR3 comprises 11 residues. The DNA sequence is not available. Here the CDR3 reads CASSSVGEQFF.

This clone is large by frequency. The chain employs TRBV2 and TRBJ2-4. From germline, CDR1 is SNHLY and CDR2 FYNNEI. CDR3 length equals 15 residues. A DNA sequence was not provided. The CDR3 here is CASSEAEWRGDIQYF.

This clone is labeled large (0.1 to 1%) based on frequency. V is TRBV10-3 and J is TRBJ1-1; no DNA is available, so the TRBD1 call from TCRdb remains unchecked. Germline CDR1 ENHRY, CDR2 SYGVKD. The CDR3 has 14 residues. No coding sequence is recorded. The CDR3 sequence: CAISPTGERTEAFF.

Judged by frequency, this clone is medium-sized. The chain uses TRBV27 and TRBJ1-5. This CDR3 has 16 residues. The DNA is not on file. Germline CDR1 reads MNHEY; CDR2 reads SMNVEV (reference sequence). The CDR3 is CASSLSYSGGNQPQHF.

Measured by frequency, this clone is large. This rearrangement joins TRBV6-4 to TRBJ2-1; no DNA is available, so the TRBD2 call from TCRdb remains unchecked. CDR1 and CDR2 from the germline V gene are MRHNA and SNTAGT. CDR3 length equals 12 residues. The record lacks a DNA sequence. The CDR3 loop is CASREHYNEQFF.

This clone ranks as large in terms of frequency. The V and J genes are TRBV10-3 and TRBJ1-5; the D gene TCRdb calls, TRBD1, cannot be checked with no DNA. The germline CDR1 and CDR2 sequences are ENHRY and SYGVKD. This CDR3 spans 14 amino acids. Only the protein is on record. This CDR3 reads CATGTGDINQPQHF.

Frequency places this clone as medium-sized. The chain recombines TRBV4-2 with TRBJ2-6; the TRBD2 assignment by TCRdb is unverifiable without DNA. From germline, CDR1 is LGHNA and CDR2 YNFKEQ. CDR3 size: 15 residues. No DNA is recorded. The CDR3 spells CASSTHLTGANVLTF.

Measured by frequency, this clone is medium-sized (0.01 to 0.1%). The chain couples TRBV28 to TRBJ2-6; TCRdb lists TRBD1, though no DNA is available to test this call. The CDR3 is 16 amino acids. No DNA is given. CDR1 is MDHEN and CDR2 is SYDVKM in the germline V gene. CDR3: CASSGQGVSGANVLTF.

Frequency places this clone as medium-sized. V is TRBV10-2 and J is TRBJ1-5; TCRdb's assignment of TRBD1 cannot be checked, as there is no DNA. Germline V gene lookup returns CDR1 WSHSY and CDR2 SAAADI. This CDR3 is 14 amino acids long. No DNA was logged. CDR3 sequence: CASSVNRAGQPQHF.

In terms of frequency, this clone is medium-sized (0.01 to 0.1%). V and J are TRBV6-4 and TRBJ2-1; the D call of TRBD2 rests on TCRdb alone, since no DNA is present to check it. Germline loops: CDR1 MRHNA, CDR2 SNTAGT. The CDR3 runs 15 residues. DNA for this receptor is not on file. This CDR3 is CASSAETSGSYEQFF.

This clone registers medium-sized (0.01 to 0.1%) by frequency. The chain combines TRBV4-1 with TRBJ1-2; TCRdb proposes TRBD1, but this gene call is untestable without DNA. The CDR3 loop spans 14 amino acids. There is no recorded DNA. CDR1 MGHRA and CDR2 YSYEKL come from the germline V gene. CDR3 sequence: CASSQVQGAGGYTF.

This clone registers medium-sized (0.01 to 0.1%) by frequency. The V and J genes are TRBV10-3 and TRBJ1-1; lacking DNA, the TRBD1 call made by TCRdb goes unchecked. There are 13 residues in the CDR3. Nucleotide data are not available. CDR1 and CDR2 (germline): ENHRY, SYGVKD. The CDR3 reads CAISFNRDTEAFF.

This clone registers medium-sized (0.01 to 0.1%) by frequency. V gene TRBV5-4 combines with J gene TRBJ2-3. Germline V gene lookup returns CDR1 SGHNT and CDR2 YYREEE (reference sequence). This CDR3 comprises 12 residues. DNA for this receptor is not on file. CDR3 residues: CASSWSPDTQYF.

This clone is identified as large (0.1 to 1%) from frequency. V usage is TRBV5-4 and J usage is TRBJ2-7. Germline CDR1 and CDR2: SGHNT and YYREEE (reference sequence). The CDR3 consists of 14 residues. No DNA appears here. CDR3 in amino acids: CASSLANLPYEQYF.

Considering frequency, this clone is large. This rearrangement joins TRBV5-1 to TRBJ2-7; TCRdb returns TRBD2, unconfirmable since there is no DNA. This CDR3 spans 11 amino acids. No DNA is given. Germline lookup yields CDR1 SGHRS and CDR2 YFSETQ. CDR3 region: CASSLADEQYF.

Its frequency marks this clone as large. The chain is built from TRBV7-2 and TRBJ2-7; TCRdb proposes TRBD2, but this gene call is untestable without DNA. The CDR3 consists of 17 residues. No DNA sequence was recorded. Germline V gives CDR1 SGHTA, CDR2 FQGNSA. CDR3 in amino acids: CASSLRAFGREPYEQYF.